The T cell receptor beta chain described here comes from a study of post-analysis software for immune sequencing data. Unique molecular identifiers were built into the TCR beta cDNA libraries. TCRdb ran MiXCR on the PCR reads and lists one entry per CDR3 protein. The table shows 820,000 or so distinct CDR3 sequences, with approximately 50% occurring only once. Study findings and constraints: By F measure, samples from a shared preparation batch strongly co-clustered. Those with multiple sclerosis, the patient group, showed significantly lower normalized Chao1 diversity than controls. Compared with controls, patients had more of about 5 TRBV segments, including TRBV5-6, TRBV5-1 and TRBV20-1.

Germline V gene lookup returns CDR1 DFQATT and CDR2 SNEGSKA (reference sequence). CDR3 length: 14 amino acids. With V trimmed by 3 bases and J by 6 bases, 6 bases remained unmatched. With regard to this clonotype: Its antigen is still unknown.

This TCR derives from a girl aged 10-17 years with multiple sclerosis. The chain combines TRBV20-1 with TRBJ2-1; the match to TRBD2 covers 9 bases. Sequencing was done on a sample of blood. CDR3 sequence reads: CSASKAGGTNEQFF. DNA of the CDR3: TGCAGTGCTAGCAAAGCGGGAGGAACCAATGAGCAGTTCTTC.